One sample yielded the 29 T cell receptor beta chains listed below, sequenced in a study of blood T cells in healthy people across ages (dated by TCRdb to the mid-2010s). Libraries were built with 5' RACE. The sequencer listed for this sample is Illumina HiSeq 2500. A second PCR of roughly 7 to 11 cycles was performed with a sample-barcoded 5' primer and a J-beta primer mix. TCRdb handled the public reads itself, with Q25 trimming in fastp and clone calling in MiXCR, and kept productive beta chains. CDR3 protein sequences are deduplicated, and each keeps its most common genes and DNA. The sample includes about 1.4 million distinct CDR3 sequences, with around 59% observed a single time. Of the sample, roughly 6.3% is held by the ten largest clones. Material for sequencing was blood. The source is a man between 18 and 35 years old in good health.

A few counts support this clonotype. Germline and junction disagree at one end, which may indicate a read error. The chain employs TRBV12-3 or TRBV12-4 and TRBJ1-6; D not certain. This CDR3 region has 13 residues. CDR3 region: CASSFRAYSPLHF. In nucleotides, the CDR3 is TGTGCCAGTAGTTTTAGGGCCTACTCACCCCTCCACTTT.

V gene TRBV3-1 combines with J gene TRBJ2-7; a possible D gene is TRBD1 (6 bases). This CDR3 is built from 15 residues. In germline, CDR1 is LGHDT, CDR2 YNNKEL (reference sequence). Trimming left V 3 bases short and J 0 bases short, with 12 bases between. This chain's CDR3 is CASSHLGQTSYEQYF. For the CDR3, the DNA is TGTGCCAGCAGCCACTTAGGACAGACCTCCTACGAGCAGTACTTC.

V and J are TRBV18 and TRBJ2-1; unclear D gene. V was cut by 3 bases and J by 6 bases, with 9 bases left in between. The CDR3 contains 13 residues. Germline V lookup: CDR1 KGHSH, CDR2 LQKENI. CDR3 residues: CASSPKDTNEQFF. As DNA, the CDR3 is TGTGCCAGCTCACCGAAAGATACCAATGAGCAGTTCTTC.

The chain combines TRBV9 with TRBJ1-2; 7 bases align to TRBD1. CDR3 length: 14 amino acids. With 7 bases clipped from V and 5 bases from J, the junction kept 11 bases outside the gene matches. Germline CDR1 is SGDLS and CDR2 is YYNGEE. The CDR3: CASGWAGGGYGYTF. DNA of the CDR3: TGTGCCAGCGGATGGGCAGGGGGAGGTTATGGCTACACCTTC.

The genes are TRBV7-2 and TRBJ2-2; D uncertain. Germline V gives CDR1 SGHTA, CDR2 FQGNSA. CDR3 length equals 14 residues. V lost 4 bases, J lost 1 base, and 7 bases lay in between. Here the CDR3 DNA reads TGTGCCAGCAGCTGGACCGAGAACACCGGGGAGCTGTTTTTT. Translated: CASSWTENTGELFF. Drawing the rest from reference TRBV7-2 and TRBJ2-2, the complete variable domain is GAGVSQSPSNKVTEKGKDVELRCDPISGHTALYWYRQSLGQGLEFLIYFQGNSAPDKSGLPSDRFSAERTGGSVSTLTIQRTQQEDSAVYLCASSWTENTGELFFGEGSRLTVL.

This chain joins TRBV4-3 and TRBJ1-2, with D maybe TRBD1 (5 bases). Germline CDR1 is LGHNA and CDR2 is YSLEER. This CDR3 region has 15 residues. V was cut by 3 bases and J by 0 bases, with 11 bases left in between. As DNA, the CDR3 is TGCGCCAGCAGCCAGGGGCTACCTCCTAACTATGGCTACACCTTC. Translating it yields CASSQGLPPNYGYTF.

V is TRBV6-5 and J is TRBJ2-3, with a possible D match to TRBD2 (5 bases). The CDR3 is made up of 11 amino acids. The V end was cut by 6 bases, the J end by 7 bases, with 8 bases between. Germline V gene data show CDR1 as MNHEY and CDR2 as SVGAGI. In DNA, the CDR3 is TGTGCCAGCAGGAGAGGGTATACGCAGTATTTT. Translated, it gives CASRRGYTQYF.

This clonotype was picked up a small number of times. This chain's CDR3 is CASSLVVSVNEAFF. The CDR3 nucleotides are TGTGCCAGCAGCTTGGTGGTCTCGGTGAATGAAGCTTTCTTT. This sequence joins TRBV5-5 and TRBJ1-1; D ambiguous. Germline CDR1 is SGHKS and CDR2 is YYEKEE (reference sequence). The CDR3 has 14 amino acids. V was cut by 0 bases and J by 7 bases, with 13 bases left in between.

This CDR3 reads CSASTSGSPTDTQYF. Here the CDR3 DNA reads TGCAGTGCTAGTACTAGCGGCTCCCCCACAGATACGCAGTATTTT. The gene calls are TRBV20-1 and TRBJ2-3; 8 bases align to TRBD2. The CDR3 loop spans 15 amino acids. Germline V CDR1 and CDR2: DFQATT, SNEGSKA (reference sequence). The trim removed 3 bases at V and 2 bases at J, leaving 7 bases unmatched.

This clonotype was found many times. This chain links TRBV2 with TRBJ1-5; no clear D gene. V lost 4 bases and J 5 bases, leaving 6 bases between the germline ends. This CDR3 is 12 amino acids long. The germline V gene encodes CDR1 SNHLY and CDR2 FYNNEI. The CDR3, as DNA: TGTGCCAGCAGTGGTTCATATCAGCCCCAGCATTTT. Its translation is CASSGSYQPQHF. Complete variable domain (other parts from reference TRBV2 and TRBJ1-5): EPEVTQTPSHQVTQMGQEVILRCVPISNHLYFYWYRQILGQKVEFLVSFYNNEISEKSEIFDDQFSVERPDGSNFTLKIRSTKLEDSAMYFCASSGSYQPQHFGDGTRLSIL.

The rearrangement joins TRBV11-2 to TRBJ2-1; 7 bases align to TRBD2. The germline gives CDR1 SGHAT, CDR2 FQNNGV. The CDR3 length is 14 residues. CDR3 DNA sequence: TGTGTCCGACCCTTAAGCGGGGCCTACAATGAGCAGTTCTTC. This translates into CVRPLSGAYNEQFF.

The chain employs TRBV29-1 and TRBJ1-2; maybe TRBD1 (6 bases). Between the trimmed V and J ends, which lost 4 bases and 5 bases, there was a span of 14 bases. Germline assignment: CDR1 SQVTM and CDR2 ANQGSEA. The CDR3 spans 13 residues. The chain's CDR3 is CSVGRTENYGYTF. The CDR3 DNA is TGCAGCGTTGGTCGGACAGAGAATTATGGCTACACCTTC.

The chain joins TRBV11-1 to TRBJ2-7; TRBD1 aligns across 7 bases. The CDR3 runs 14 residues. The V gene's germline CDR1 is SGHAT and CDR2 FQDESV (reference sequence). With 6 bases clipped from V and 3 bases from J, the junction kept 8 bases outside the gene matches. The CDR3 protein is CASRTHRGSYEQYF. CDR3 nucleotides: TGTGCCAGCAGGACCCACAGGGGAAGCTACGAGCAGTACTTC.

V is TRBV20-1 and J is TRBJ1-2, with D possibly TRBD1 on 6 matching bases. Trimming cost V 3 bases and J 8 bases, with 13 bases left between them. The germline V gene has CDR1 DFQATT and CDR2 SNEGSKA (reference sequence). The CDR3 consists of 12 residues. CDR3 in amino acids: CSARIQGVGYTF. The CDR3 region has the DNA TGCAGTGCTAGGATACAGGGAGTGGGCTACACCTTC.

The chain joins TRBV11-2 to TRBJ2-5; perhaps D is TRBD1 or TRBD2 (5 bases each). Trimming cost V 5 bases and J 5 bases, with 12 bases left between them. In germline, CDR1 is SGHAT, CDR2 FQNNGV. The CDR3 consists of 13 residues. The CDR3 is CASSHQWGETQYF. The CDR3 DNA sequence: TGTGCCAGCAGCCACCAATGGGGGGAGACCCAGTACTTC.

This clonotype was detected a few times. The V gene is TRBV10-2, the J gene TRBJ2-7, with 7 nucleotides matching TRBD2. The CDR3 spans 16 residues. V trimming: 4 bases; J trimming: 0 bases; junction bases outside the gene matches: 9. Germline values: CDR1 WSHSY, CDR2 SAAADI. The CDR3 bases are TGCGCCAGCAGTGCCATATACGGGAGGAGCTCCTACGAGCAGTACTTC. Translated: CASSAIYGRSSYEQYF.

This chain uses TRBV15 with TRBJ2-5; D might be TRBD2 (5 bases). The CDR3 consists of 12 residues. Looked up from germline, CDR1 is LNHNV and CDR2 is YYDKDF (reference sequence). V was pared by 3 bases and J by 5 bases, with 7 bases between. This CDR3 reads CATSSPGETQYF. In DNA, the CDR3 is TGTGCCACCAGCAGCCCGGGGGAGACCCAGTACTTC.

The CDR3 bases are TGCGCCAGCAGCGTGGGGGACGGTAATGAAAAACTGTTTTTT. Protein: CASSVGDGNEKLFF. J is TRBJ1-4 and V is TRBV5-1; D may be TRBD1 (5 bases). The CDR3 consists of 14 residues. Germline V CDR1 and CDR2: SGHRS, YFSETQ. V lost 4 bases, J lost 4 bases, and 11 bases lay in between.

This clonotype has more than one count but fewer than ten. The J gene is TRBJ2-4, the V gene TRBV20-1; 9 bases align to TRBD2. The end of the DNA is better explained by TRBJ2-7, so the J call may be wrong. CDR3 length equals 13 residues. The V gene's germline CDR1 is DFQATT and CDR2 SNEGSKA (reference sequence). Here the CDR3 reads CSAQSGRTHEQYF. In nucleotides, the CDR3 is TGCAGTGCTCAGAGCGGGAGGACTCACGAGCAGTACTTC.

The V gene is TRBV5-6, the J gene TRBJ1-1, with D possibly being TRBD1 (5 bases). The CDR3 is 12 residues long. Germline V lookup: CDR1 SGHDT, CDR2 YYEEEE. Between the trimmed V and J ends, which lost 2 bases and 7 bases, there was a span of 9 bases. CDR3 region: CASSFLRVEAFF. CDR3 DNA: TGTGCCAGCAGCTTCCTCAGGGTTGAAGCTTTCTTT. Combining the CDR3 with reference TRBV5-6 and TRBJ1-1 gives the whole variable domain DAGVTQSPTHLIKTRGQQVTLRCSPKSGHDTVSWYQQALGQGPQFIFQYYEEEERQRGNFPDRFSGHQFPNYSSELNVNALLLGDSALYLCASSFLRVEAFFGQGTRLTVV.

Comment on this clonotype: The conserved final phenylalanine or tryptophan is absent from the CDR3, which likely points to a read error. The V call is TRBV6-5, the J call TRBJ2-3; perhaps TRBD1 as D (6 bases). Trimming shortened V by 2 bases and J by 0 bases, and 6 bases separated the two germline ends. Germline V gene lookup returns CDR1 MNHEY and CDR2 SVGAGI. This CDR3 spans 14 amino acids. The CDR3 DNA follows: TGTGCCAGCAGTTACGACAGGAGCACAGATACGCAGTATCTT. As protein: CASSYDRSTDTQYL.

The CDR3 region is CASSLRRTGAEQYF. CDR3 DNA: TGTGCCAGCAGTTTACGGCGGACAGGAGCCGAGCAGTACTTC. The chain couples TRBV27 to TRBJ2-7; 7 bases are shared with TRBD1. The CDR3 totals 14 residues. In germline, CDR1 is MNHEY, CDR2 SMNVEV (reference sequence). The V segment lost 2 bases and the J segment 6 bases; nucleotides outside the gene matches: 7.

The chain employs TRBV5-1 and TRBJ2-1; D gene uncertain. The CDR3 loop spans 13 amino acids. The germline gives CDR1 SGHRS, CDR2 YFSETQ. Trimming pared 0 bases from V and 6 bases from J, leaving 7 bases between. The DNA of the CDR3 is TGCGCCAGCAGCTTGGCGACTGCCAATGAGCAGTTCTTC. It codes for CASSLATANEQFF. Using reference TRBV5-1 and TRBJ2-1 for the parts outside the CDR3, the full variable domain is KAGVTQTPRYLIKTRGQQVTLSCSPISGHRSVSWYQQTPGQGLQFLFEYFSETQRNKGNFPGRFSGRQFSNSRSEMNVSTLELGDSALYLCASSLATANEQFFGPGTRLTVL.

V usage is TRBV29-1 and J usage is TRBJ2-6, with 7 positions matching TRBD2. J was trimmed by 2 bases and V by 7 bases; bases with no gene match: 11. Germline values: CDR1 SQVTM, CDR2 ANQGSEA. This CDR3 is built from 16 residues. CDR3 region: CSAIGASGTGANVLTF. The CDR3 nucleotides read TGCAGCGCCATCGGGGCCAGCGGGACTGGGGCCAACGTCCTGACTTTC.

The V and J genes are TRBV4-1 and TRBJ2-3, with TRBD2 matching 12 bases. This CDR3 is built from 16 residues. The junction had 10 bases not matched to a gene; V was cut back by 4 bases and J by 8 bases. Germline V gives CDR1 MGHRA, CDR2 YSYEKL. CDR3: CASSPTSGRNPATQYF. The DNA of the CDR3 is TGCGCCAGCAGCCCTACTAGCGGGAGGAACCCTGCTACGCAGTATTTT.

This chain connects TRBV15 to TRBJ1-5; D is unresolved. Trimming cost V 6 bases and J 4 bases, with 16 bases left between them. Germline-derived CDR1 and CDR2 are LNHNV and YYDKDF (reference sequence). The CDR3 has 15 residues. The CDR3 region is CATSAWRGSNQPQHF. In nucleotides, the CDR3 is TGTGCCACCAGTGCATGGCGGGGTTCGAATCAGCCCCAGCATTTT.

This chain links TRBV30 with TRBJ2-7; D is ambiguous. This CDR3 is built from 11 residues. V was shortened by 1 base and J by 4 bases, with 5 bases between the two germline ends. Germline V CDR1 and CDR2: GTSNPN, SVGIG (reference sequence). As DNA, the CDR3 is TGTGCCTGGAGTGGCTTTTACGAGCAGTACTTC. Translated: CAWSGFYEQYF.

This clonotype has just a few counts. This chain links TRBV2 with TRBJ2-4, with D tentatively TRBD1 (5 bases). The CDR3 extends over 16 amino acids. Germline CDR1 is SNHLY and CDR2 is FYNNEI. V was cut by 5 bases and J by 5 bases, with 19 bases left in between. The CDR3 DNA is TGTGCCAGCAGTCGGACAATTGAAGGTTTTGAAAACATTCAGTACTTC. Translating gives CASSRTIEGFENIQYF.

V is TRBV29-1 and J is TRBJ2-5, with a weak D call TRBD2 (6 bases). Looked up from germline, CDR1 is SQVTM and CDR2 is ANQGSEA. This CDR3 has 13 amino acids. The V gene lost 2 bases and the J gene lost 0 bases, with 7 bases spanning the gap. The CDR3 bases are TGCAGCGTTGAACGGGGGTACCAAGAGACCCAGTACTTC. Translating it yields CSVERGYQETQYF.